A selection of T cell receptor beta chains follows, all from one sample in a study of shared clonotypes between healthy human individuals. The repertoire was sequenced with immunoSEQ multiplex PCR; TCRdb's copy has only in-frame clones and lacks some. The sample consists of under 1 million clones, roughly 96% of them appearing once. Specimen: naive CD8+ T cells sorted from blood. These receptors were taken from a man aged 25-40 years in good health. The CDR3 runs from the conserved cysteine through the conserved F or W. The D gene is left open where the match is weak. Not all rows give a size; the values are once, few, many and, for expanded clones, a class.

TRBJ2-7	NA	17	TRBD1	TRBV7-9	CASSPDRGSFPDYEQYF	TGTGCCAGCAGCCCTGACAGGGGTAGTTTCCCTGACTACGAGCAGTACTTC
TRBJ1-2	few	13	TRBD1	TRBV6-1	CASSETYRQGCLF	TGTGCCAGCAGTGAAACTTACCGACAGGGCTGTCTCTTC
TRBJ1-5	NA	17	NA	TRBV4-3	CASSQDLGQRNNQPQHF	TGCGCCAGCAGCCAAGATTTGGGGCAGAGGAACAATCAGCCCCAGCATTTT
TRBJ2-5	NA	15	TRBD1	TRBV28	CASRKRGQGSETQYF	TGTGCCAGCAGGAAACGGGGACAGGGAAGTGAGACCCAGTACTTC
TRBJ1-2	NA	15	NA	TRBV7-9	CASSLGEGRAYGYTF	TGTGCCAGCAGCTTAGGAGAGGGACGTGCCTATGGCTACACCTTC
TRBJ2-1	NA	15	TRBD2	TRBV4-1	CASSQLAGELNEQFF	TGCGCCAGCAGCCAACTGGCGGGAGAACTCAATGAGCAGTTCTTC
TRBJ2-2	NA	18	TRBD1	TRBV7-8	CASSLALPDRDGAGELFF	TGTGCCAGCAGCTTAGCGCTCCCGGACAGGGACGGAGCCGGGGAGCTGTTTTTT
TRBJ2-3	NA	16	TRBD2	TRBV11-2	CASSSGTSGRTDTQYF	TGTGCCAGCAGCTCCGGGACTAGCGGCCGCACAGATACGCAGTATTTT
TRBJ1-2	NA	14	NA	TRBV25-1	CASSDGVGLYGYTF	TGTGCCAGCAGTGATGGTGTGGGGCTATATGGCTACACCTTC
TRBJ2-7	NA	14	NA	TRBV9	CASSLRGTSYEQYF	TGTGCCAGCAGCCTGCGCGGGACATCCTACGAGCAGTACTTC
TRBJ1-5	NA	16	NA	TRBV7-6	CASSSQGYPLNQPQHF	TGTGCCAGCAGCTCACAGGGATACCCGCTCAATCAGCCCCAGCATTTT
TRBJ2-2	NA	17	NA	TRBV18	CASSPRVTGTNTGELFF	TGTGCCAGCTCACCAAGGGTTACCGGGACGAACACCGGGGAGCTGTTTTTT
TRBJ2-7	NA	13	NA	TRBV5-1	CATRDPSSYEQYF	TGCGCCACCCGGGACCCCAGCTCCTACGAGCAGTACTTC
TRBJ1-1	once	13	NA	TRBV27	CASSFGLNTEAFF	TGTGCCAGCAGTTTTGGCTTGAACACTGAAGCTTTCTTT
TRBJ2-1	NA	14	NA	TRBV19	CASSIGGGYNEQFF	TGTGCCAGTAGTATTGGCGGAGGCTACAATGAGCAGTTCTTC
TRBJ2-1	NA	12	NA	TRBV28	CASSFPYNEQFF	TGTGCCAGCAGTTTCCCATACAATGAGCAGTTCTTC
TRBJ1-5	NA	15	TRBD1	TRBV19	CASSSGGLSNQPQHF	TGTGCCAGTTCTTCAGGGGGGCTGAGCAATCAGCCCCAGCATTTT
TRBJ2-3	NA	14	NA	TRBV9	CASSPRDSPVTQYF	TGTGCCAGCAGCCCCCGGGACTCTCCTGTTACGCAGTATTTT
TRBJ2-3	once	16	TRBD2	TRBV7-8	CASSSGLAGVTDTQYF	TGTGCCAGCAGCTCGGGACTAGCGGGAGTCACAGATACGCAGTATTTT
TRBJ1-1	NA	17	TRBD1	TRBV5-1	CASSNPGQGAGNTEAFF	TGCGCCAGCAGCAATCCGGGACAGGGAGCTGGGAACACTGAAGCTTTCTTT
TRBJ2-7	NA	12	NA	TRBV7-6	CASSQGSYEQYF	TGTGCCAGCAGCCAGGGATCTTACGAGCAGTACTTC
TRBJ2-3	NA	17	TRBD2	TRBV4-1	CASSQDVAGAYTDTQYF	TGCGCCAGCAGCCAGGATGTAGCGGGAGCTTACACAGATACGCAGTATTTT
TRBJ2-5	NA	15	TRBD2	TRBV5-4	CASSLAQTSLKTQYF	TGTGCCAGCAGCTTGGCCCAGACTAGCCTGAAGACCCAGTACTTC
TRBJ2-1	NA	14	NA	TRBV2	CASSEPGLGNEQFF	TGTGCCAGCAGTGAGCCGGGTTTAGGCAATGAGCAGTTCTTC
TRBJ2-5	NA	17	TRBD2	TRBV7-9	CASSLGLAGRNQETQYF	TGTGCCAGCAGCTTAGGGCTAGCGGGGAGAAACCAAGAGACCCAGTACTTC
TRBJ2-7	NA	14	TRBD1	TRBV28	CASSIGQGAYEQYF	TGTGCCAGCAGTATAGGACAGGGGGCCTACGAGCAGTACTTC
TRBJ2-3	NA	15	TRBD2	TRBV4-3	CASSQYGLAMNTQYF	TGCGCCAGCAGCCAATACGGACTAGCGATGAATACGCAGTATTTT
TRBJ2-3	NA	18	NA	TRBV9	CASSVHDFGVRRTDTQYF	TGTGCCAGCAGCGTACATGACTTTGGGGTCCGCCGCACAGATACGCAGTATTTT
TRBJ2-1	NA	16	NA	TRBV21-1	CASSKWREGIYNEQFF	TGTGCCAGCAGCAAATGGCGGGAGGGCATCTACAATGAGCAGTTCTTC
TRBJ2-7	NA	14	TRBD1	TRBV10-3	CAIRGTGAVYEQYF	TGTGCCATCAGGGGGACAGGGGCGGTTTACGAGCAGTACTTC
TRBJ2-2	once	14	NA	TRBV29-1	CSVEAQGNTGELFF	TGCAGCGTTGAAGCACAGGGTAACACCGGGGAGCTGTTTTTT
TRBJ2-7	NA	14	NA	TRBV4-1	CASSLRTDPYEQYF	TGCGCCAGCAGCCTTCGGACGGATCCCTACGAGCAGTACTTC
TRBJ2-6	NA	15	NA	TRBV15	CATSREHSGANVLTF	TGTGCCACCAGCAGAGAGCACTCTGGGGCCAACGTCCTGACTTTC
TRBJ2-3	NA	13	NA	TRBV6-1	CASSVWNTDTQYF	TGTGCCAGCAGTGTTTGGAACACAGATACGCAGTATTTT
TRBJ2-5	NA	13	NA	TRBV18	CASSPGTRETQYF	TGTGCCAGCTCACCCGGGACACGAGAGACCCAGTACTTC